Listed here is a single TCR beta chain. Sequencing used immunoSEQ multiplex PCR; TCRdb keeps in-frame clones, though not all of them. The table shows about 39,000 clones, with about 90% occurring only once. The entry originates in a study of T cell changes during pregnancy in multiple sclerosis. The material sequenced was CD4+ T cells from peripheral blood mononuclear cells, taken after pregnancy. This TCR derives from a female donor in good health, enrolled as a control in a pregnancy study.

The CDR3: CASSLNIEKLFF. CDR3 sequence (DNA): TGTGCCAGCAGCTTAAACATTGAAAAACTGTTTTTT. The chain links TRBV7-9 to TRBJ1-4; no firm D call. V shed 2 bases and J shed 7 bases, with 5 bases lying between them. Germline values: CDR1 SEHNR, CDR2 FQNEAQ (reference sequence). CDR3 length: 12 amino acids.